This section outlines one T cell receptor beta chain sequence together with its context. Antigen: not known. The data stem from a study of T cells in Graves' hyperthyroidism and ophthalmopathy. Study overall: Blood was drawn when the patient was first diagnosed and still untreated. Study-wide findings and caveats: Most expanded thyroid clonotypes above 0.001 recurred in blood.

Amplification of TCR beta CDR3 regions used RNA as the template. The study used the HTBI primer set for a first-round RT-PCR of the TCR CDR3. TCRdb called the multiplex PCR reads again in MiXCR, with one record for every CDR3 protein. Altogether about 500,000 distinct CDR3 sequences are present, approximately 15% being singletons, with the ten largest covering 17%. Using 10 ml of fresh peripheral blood, PBMCs were prepared. Germline V CDR1 and CDR2: LGHDT, YNNKEL (reference sequence). Trimming cost V 4 bases and J 7 bases; bases outside gene matches: 8. The CDR3 sequence is 15 residues long. The source material was blood. This TCR was recovered from a woman between 18 and 29 years old with Graves' hyperthyroidism. The chain has TRBV3-1 and TRBJ1-2; 11 bases line up with TRBD1. CDR3 nucleotide sequence: TGTGCCAGCAGCCGTTGGACAGGGGGCGGTCTTGGCTACACCTTC. It codes for CASSRWTGGGLGYTF.